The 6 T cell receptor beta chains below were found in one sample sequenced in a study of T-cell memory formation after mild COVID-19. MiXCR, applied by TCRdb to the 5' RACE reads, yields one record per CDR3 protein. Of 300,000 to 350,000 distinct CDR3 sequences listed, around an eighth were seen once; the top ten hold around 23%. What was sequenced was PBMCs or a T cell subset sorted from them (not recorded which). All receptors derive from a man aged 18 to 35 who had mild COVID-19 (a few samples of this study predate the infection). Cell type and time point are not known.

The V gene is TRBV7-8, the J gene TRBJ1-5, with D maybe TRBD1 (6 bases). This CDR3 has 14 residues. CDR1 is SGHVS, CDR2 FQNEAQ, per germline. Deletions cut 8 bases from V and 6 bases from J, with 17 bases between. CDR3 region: CASHTGAMGQPQHF. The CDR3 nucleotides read TGTGCCAGCCACACGGGGGCCATGGGTCAGCCCCAGCATTTT.

CDR3 sequence (DNA): TGTGCCAGCACAGTACGGAGCTATGGCTACACCTTC. Translated: CASTVRSYGYTF. The V and J genes are TRBV2 and TRBJ1-2; D gene ambiguous. CDR1 is SNHLY, CDR2 FYNNEI, per germline. This CDR3 region has 12 residues. With 7 bases removed from V and 4 bases from J, the gap between germline ends came to 10 bases.

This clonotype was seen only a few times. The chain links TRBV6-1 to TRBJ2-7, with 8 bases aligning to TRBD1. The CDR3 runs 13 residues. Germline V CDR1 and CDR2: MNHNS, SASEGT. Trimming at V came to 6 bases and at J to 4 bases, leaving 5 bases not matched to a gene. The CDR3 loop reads CASRKQGVYEQYF. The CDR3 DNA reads TGTGCCAGCAGGAAACAGGGGGTGTACGAGCAGTACTTC.

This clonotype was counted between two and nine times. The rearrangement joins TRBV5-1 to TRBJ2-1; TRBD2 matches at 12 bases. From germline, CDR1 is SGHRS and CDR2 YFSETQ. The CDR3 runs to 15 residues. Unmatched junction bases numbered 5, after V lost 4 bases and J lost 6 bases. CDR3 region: CASSLGLAGRNEQFF. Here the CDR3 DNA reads TGCGCCAGCAGCCTGGGACTAGCGGGCCGCAATGAGCAGTTCTTC.

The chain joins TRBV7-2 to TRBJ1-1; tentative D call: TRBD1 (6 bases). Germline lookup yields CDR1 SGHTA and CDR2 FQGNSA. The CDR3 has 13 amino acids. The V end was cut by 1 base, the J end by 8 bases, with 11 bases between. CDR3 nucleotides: TGTGCCAGCAGCTTAGGCACAGGGAGAGAAGCTTTCTTT. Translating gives CASSLGTGREAFF. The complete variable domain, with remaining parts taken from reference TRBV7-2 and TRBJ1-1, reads GAGVSQSPSNKVTEKGKDVELRCDPISGHTALYWYRQSLGQGLEFLIYFQGNSAPDKSGLPSDRFSAERTGGSVSTLTIQRTQQEDSAVYLCASSLGTGREAFFGQGTRLTVV.

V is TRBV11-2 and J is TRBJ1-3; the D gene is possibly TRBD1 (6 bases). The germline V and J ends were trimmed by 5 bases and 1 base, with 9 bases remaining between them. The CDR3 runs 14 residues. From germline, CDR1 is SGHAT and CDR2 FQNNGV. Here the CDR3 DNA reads TGTGCCAGCAGCGGCAGGGGTTCTGGAAACACCATATATTTT. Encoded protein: CASSGRGSGNTIYF.